This T cell receptor beta chain was obtained from a study of human thymus T cells. Study-wide points: Gene usage for V and J segments appeared biased in thymic and blood repertoires.

In its sample, this clone was seen once. Its antigen is as yet unknown. During surgery, about 0.45-1 mL peripheral blood was drawn from four of eight donors. Profiling relied on immunoSEQ multiplex PCR, and the TCRdb table lists in-frame clones only, not all of them. The table has tens of thousands of clones, about 95% seen once. J gave up 6 bases and V 4 bases, and 9 bases lay outside the gene matches. This CDR3 is 15 amino acids long. CDR1 and CDR2 (germline): MGHDK, SYGVNS. The TCR sequence derives from a girl under two years old with a congenital heart defect but otherwise immunologically healthy. V usage is TRBV25-1 and J usage is TRBJ2-3, with 8 bases aligning to TRBD2. The sequencing input was blood. CDR3 nucleotide sequence: TGTGCCAGCAGTGCGGGAGGGACTAGGTCGGATACGCAGTATTTT. Protein: CASSAGGTRSDTQYF. Variable domain in full (rest from reference TRBV25-1 and TRBJ2-3): EADIYQTPRYLVIGTGKKITLECSQTMGHDKMYWYQQDPGMELHLIHYSYGVNSTEKGDLSSESTVSRIRTEHFPLTLESARPSHTSQYLCASSAGGTRSDTQYFGPGTRLTVL.